This T cell receptor (beta chain) is from a study of regulatory T cells in long-lasting Graves disease (dated by TCRdb to the early 2020s). Background on the whole study: Persistent Graves' disease was defined as persistently positive TSH receptor autoantibodies together with antithyroid drug treatment for over 5 years. The study took place in China and was registered as a clinical trial. A total of approximately 35 samples underwent TCR sequencing: about 13 from persistent and approximately 20 from newly diagnosed Graves' disease patients. In the clinical cohort, patients with persistent Graves' disease had used antithyroid drugs for an average of about 9.3 years. Patients with persistent Graves' disease were compared with patients with newly diagnosed Graves' disease using TCR sequencing and RNA sequencing of peripheral blood. The study at large found these results: Compared with newly diagnosed patients, persistent Graves' disease patients had lower TCR Shannon entropy and fewer highly expanded clones, which suggests clonal expansion. Preferential use of TRBV28, TRBJ1-2 and TRBJ2-5 was observed in persistent disease, whereas TRBV20-1 and TRBJ2-1 were favored in newly diagnosed disease. A larger number of public clonotypes was shared among persistent patients (more than 2,500) than among newly diagnosed patients (around 890). The authors acknowledged the small sample size as a limitation that may reduce accuracy. Because the primary lesion, thyroid tissue, could not be accessed, the study looked at peripheral blood alone. Sequencing and analysis were restricted to the TCR beta chain.

This sample's time point label indicates: persistent/refractory GD, antithyroid drugs over 5 years with positive TRAb. RNA was extracted from PBMCs in TRIzol for both TCR sequencing and RNA sequencing. The diagnosis of Graves' disease was made according to American Thyroid Association guidelines. Patients were recruited from an endocrinology department in Xi'an, China. Each patient gave approximately 8.8 milliliters of peripheral blood, collected in an EDTA anticoagulant tube. Ficoll Paque Plus density gradient separation was used to isolate PBMCs, and no additional T cell sorting was done. RNA quality was checked with an Agilent 2100 Bioanalyzer and agarose gel, and concentration with a NanoDrop 2000. The method behind the library was multiplex PCR. Instrument used: Illumina HiSeq 4000. iRepertoire HTBI primers and Arm-PCR amplification of CDR3 regions were used to construct TCR beta libraries. PCR products were gel purified before sequencing. In the original analysis: Gene usage analysis of CDR3 amino acid clonotypes used the 55 to 80 TRBV and about 13 TRBJ segments found across samples. COPE and FqMerger were used to merge filtered high-quality paired reads into contigs. BLAST was used to align contigs to IMGT TRBV, TRBD and TRBJ reference genes, with CDR3 defined following IMGT. Any clonotype with a frequency above 0.1% was counted as a highly expanded clone. Repertoire diversity was measured by Shannon entropy, and V-J evenness by the Gini coefficient. A clonotype found in more than one individual was treated as public. Clones were called with MiXCR by TCRdb after fastp trimmed the public reads at Q25, and only in-frame beta chains were retained. Entries that share a CDR3 protein sequence are merged under the most common genes and DNA. It is TCRdb's table, rather than the study itself, that gives the V and J calls and clone size. Counted in this sample were over 650,000 distinct CDR3 sequences; 25% to 30% of them appeared once. The top ten hold about two fifths of the sample.

Worth noting for this clonotype: The antigen it recognizes is unknown. The sample holds no much larger clone one base away, and base qualities are not on file.

The cysteine opens and the phenylalanine closes a CDR3 of 14 amino acids. Of all the DNA, just the CDR3 is kept, 42 bases in frame from base 1. The V and J ends are trimmed by 4 bases and 8 bases, leaving 12 bases between them. The germline V gene gives CDR1 as SNHLY and CDR2 as FYNNEI. The sample consisted of peripheral blood mononuclear cells (PBMCs), taken when the disease was refractory, from a patient treated with antithyroid drugs. This TCR derives from a female donor with Graves disease. The rearranged segments are TRBV2 and TRBJ1-6; there is no confident call for the D gene. The CDR3 in this case is CASSGLRSDSPLHF. The DNA sequence is given as TGTGCCAGCAGTGGTCTCCGTTCGGATTCACCCCTCCACTTT.